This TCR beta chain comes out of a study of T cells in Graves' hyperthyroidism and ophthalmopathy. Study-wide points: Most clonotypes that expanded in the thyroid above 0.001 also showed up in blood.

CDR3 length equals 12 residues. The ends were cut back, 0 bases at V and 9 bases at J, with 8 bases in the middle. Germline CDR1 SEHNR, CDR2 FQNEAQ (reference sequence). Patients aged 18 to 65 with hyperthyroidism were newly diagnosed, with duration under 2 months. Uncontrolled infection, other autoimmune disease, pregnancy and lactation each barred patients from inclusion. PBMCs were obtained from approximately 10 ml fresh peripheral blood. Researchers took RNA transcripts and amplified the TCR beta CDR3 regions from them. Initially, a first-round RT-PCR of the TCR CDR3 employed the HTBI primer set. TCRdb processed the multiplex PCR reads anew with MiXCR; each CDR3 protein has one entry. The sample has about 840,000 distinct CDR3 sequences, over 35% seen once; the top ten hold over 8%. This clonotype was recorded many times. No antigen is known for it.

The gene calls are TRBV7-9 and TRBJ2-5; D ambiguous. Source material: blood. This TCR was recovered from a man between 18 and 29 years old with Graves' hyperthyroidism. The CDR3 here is CASSLAPRPQYF. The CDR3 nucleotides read TGTGCCAGCAGCTTAGCGCCTAGGCCCCAGTACTTC.